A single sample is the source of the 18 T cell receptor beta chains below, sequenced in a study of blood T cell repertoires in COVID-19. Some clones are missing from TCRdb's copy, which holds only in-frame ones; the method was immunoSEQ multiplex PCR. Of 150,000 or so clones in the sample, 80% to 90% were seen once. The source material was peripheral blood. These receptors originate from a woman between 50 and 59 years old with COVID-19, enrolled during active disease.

In DNA form, the CDR3 reads TGTGCCAGCAGCGGGAGGGGCGGCGTCACTGAAGCTTTCTTT. It is translated as CASSGRGGVTEAFF. V is TRBV9 and J is TRBJ1-1; possible D gene TRBD1, 5 bases. There are 14 residues in the CDR3. Germline CDR1 is SGDLS and CDR2 is YYNGEE. The germline V and J ends were trimmed by 3 bases and 4 bases, with 13 bases remaining between them. The full variable domain, its missing parts supplied by reference TRBV9 and TRBJ1-1, is DSGVTQTPKHLITATGQRVTLRCSPRSGDLSVYWYQQSLDQGLQFLIQYYNGEERAKGNILERFSAQQFPDLHSELNLSSLELGDSALYFCASSGRGGVTEAFFGQGTRLTVV.

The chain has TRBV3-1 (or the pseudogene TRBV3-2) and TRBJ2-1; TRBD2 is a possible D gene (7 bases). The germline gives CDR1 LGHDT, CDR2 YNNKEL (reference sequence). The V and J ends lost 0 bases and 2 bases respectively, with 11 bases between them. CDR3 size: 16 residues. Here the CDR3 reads CASSQETGGAYNEQFF. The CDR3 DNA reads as TGTGCCAGCAGCCAAGAAACGGGGGGCGCCTACAATGAGCAGTTCTTC.

The CDR3 DNA sequence: TGTGCCAGCAGCTCCCGCCCCCTCGGAGATACGCAGTATTTT. It is translated as CASSSRPLGDTQYF. The chain uses TRBV7-9 and TRBJ2-3; D gene unclear. The germline CDR1 and CDR2 sequences are SEHNR and FQNEAQ (reference sequence). The CDR3 runs 14 residues. Trimming pared 4 bases from V and 5 bases from J, leaving 13 bases between. Full variable domain (remainder filled in from reference TRBV7-9 and TRBJ2-3): DTGVSQNPRHKITKRGQNVTFRCDPISEHNRLYWYRQTLGQGPEFLTYFQNEAQLEKSRLLSDRFSAERPKGSFSTLEIQRTEQGDSAMYLCASSSRPLGDTQYFGPGTRLTVL.

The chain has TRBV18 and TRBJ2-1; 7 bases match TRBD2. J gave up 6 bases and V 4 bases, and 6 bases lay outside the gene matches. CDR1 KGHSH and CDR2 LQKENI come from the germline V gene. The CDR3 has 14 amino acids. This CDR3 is CASSLTSDRNEQFF. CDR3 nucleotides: TGTGCCAGCTCACTTACTAGCGACCGCAATGAGCAGTTCTTC. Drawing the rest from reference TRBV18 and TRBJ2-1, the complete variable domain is NAGVMQNPRHLVRRRGQEARLRCSPMKGHSHVYWYRQLPEEGLKFMVYLQKENIIDESGMPKERFSAEFPKEGPSILRIQQVVRGDSAAYFCASSLTSDRNEQFFGPGTRLTVL.

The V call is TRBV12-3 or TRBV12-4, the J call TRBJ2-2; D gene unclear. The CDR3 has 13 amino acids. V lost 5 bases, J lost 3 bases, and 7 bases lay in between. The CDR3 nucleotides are TGTGCCAGCAGTATTAGCTACACCGGGGAGCTGTTTTTT. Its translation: CASSISYTGELFF.

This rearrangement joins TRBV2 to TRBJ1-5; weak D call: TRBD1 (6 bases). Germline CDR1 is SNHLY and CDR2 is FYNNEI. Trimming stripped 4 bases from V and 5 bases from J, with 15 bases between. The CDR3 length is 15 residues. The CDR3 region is CASSGRGAQYQPQHF. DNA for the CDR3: TGTGCCAGCAGTGGCCGGGGGGCCCAATATCAGCCCCAGCATTTT.

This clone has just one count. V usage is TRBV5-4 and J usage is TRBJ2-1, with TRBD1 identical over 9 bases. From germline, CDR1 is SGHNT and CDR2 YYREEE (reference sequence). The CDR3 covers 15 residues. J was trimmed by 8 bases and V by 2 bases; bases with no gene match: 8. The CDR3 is CASSLPGQGMDEQFF. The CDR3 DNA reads TGTGCCAGCAGCTTACCGGGACAGGGAATGGATGAGCAGTTCTTC.

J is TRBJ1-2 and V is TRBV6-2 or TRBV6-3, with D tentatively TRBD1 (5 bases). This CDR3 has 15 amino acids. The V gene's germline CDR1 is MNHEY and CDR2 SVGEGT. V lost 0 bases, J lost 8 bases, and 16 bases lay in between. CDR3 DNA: TGTGCCAGCAGTTACTCGGCGGGACCCCTGGGAGGCTACACCTTC. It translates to CASSYSAGPLGGYTF.

The DNA for the CDR3 is TGTGCCAGCAGTCTAGGTGCGGTGGCGGGAGCTTTCTTT. This sequence encodes CASSLGAVAGAFF. V gene TRBV2 combines with J gene TRBJ1-1; D not resolved. Germline V lookup: CDR1 SNHLY, CDR2 FYNNEI. The CDR3 is 13 amino acids. Trimming removed 5 bases at V and 10 bases at J, with 17 bases between.

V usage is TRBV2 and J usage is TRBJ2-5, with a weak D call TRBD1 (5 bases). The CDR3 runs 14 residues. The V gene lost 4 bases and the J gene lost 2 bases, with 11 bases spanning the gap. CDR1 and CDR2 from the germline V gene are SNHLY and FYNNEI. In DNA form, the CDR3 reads TGTGCCAGCAGTGCTCTACAGGTGCAAGAGACCCAGTACTTC. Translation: CASSALQVQETQYF.

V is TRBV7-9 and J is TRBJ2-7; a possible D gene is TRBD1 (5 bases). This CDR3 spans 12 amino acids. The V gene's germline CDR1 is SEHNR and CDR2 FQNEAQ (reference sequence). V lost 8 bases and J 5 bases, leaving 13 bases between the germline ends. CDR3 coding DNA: TGTGCCAGCTCTCTTGTAGGGGACGAGCAGTACTTC. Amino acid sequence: CASSLVGDEQYF.

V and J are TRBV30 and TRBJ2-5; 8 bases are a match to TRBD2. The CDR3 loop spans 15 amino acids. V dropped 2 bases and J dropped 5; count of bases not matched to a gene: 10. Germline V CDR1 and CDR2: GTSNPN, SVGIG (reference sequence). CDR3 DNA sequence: TGTGCCTGGAGTTTTTCGACAGGCGGGGGGGAGACCCAGTACTTC. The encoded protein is CAWSFSTGGGETQYF.

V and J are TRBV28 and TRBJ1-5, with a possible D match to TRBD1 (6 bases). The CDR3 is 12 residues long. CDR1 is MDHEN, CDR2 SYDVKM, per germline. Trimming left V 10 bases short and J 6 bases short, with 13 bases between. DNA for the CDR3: TGTGCCACCACAGGGTGGGGTCAGCCCCAGCATTTT. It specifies CATTGWGQPQHF.

This CDR3 reads CASRTRTGPNEQFF. CDR3 nucleotide sequence: TGTGCCAGCAGGACTCGAACAGGGCCCAATGAGCAGTTCTTC. The gene calls are TRBV6-5 and TRBJ2-1; the D gene is possibly TRBD1 (6 bases). CDR1 MNHEY and CDR2 SVGAGI come from the germline V gene. The CDR3 contains 14 residues. V was cut by 6 bases and J by 6 bases, with 15 bases left in between.

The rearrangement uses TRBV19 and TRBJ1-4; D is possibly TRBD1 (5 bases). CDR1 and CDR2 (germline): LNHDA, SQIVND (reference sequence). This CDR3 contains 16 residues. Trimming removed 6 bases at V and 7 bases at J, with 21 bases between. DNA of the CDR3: TGTGCCAGTAGCTTCAGTGGGACTTTAAACGTTGAAAAACTGTTTTTT. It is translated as CASSFSGTLNVEKLFF.

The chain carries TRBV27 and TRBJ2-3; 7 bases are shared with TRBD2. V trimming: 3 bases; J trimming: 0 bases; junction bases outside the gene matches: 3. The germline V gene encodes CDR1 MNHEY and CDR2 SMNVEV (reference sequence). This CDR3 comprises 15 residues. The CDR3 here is CASSFGGSSTDTQYF. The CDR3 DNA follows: TGTGCCAGCAGTTTCGGGGGGAGTAGCACAGATACGCAGTATTTT.

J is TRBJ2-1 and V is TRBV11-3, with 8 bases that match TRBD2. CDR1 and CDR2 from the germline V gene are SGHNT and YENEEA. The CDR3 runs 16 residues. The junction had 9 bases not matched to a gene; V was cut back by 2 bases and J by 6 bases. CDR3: CASSLSAGGGINEQFF. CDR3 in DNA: TGTGCCAGCAGCTTATCTGCTGGCGGGGGGATCAATGAGCAGTTCTTC.

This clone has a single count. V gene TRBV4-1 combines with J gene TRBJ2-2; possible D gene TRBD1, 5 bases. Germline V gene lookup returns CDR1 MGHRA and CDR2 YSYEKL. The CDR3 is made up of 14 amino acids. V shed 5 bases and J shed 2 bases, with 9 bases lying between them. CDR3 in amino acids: CASSSGHNTGELFF. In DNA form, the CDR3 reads TGCGCCAGCAGCTCCGGACATAACACCGGGGAGCTGTTTTTT.